The table lists the clone carrying this T cell receptor beta chain with many counts. Its antigen is currently unknown. This specimen comes from a study of CD8 T cells in ankylosing spondylitis. Study-wide results and caveats: There was a TCR beta motif, made of fewer than 10 highly homologous variants, that appeared characteristic of ankylosing spondylitis blood. Both synovial fluid and blood in reactive arthritis had previously been reported to carry some motif variants. The clones that were linked to disease were reported to be significantly enriched in matched synovial fluid samples from ankylosing spondylitis patients.

Each CDR3 protein is one row after TCRdb ran MiXCR on the 5' RACE reads. The sample lists over 200,000 distinct CDR3 sequences; roughly 10% were seen once. CDR3 length: 18 residues. Trimming took 3 bases from V and 1 from J; bases not matched to a gene: 8. The receptor comes from a male donor with ankylosing spondylitis or in good health (not recorded which). Material: blood, either unsorted or a sorted T cell fraction (not recorded which). The V call is TRBV12-3 or TRBV12-4, the J call TRBJ2-2; 10 nucleotides match TRBD1. The CDR3 DNA is TGTGCCAGCAGTTTTGGCCCTGACAGGGGGCTGAACACCGGGGAGCTGTTTTTT. Protein sequence: CASSFGPDRGLNTGELFF.